The following is a T cell receptor (beta chain) sequence with its context. This sample is drawn from a study of Ad26.COV2.S vaccination and SARS-CoV-2 variants. Study at large: The vaccine Ad26.COV2.S was put into the muscle once, or twice with 56 days between.

Stated treatment: roughly 18 received Ad26.COV2.S at low or high dose, single or two shots; about five received placebo; per-sample allocation not given. Following the first vaccine or placebo injection, samples were taken on day 63. The CDR3 length is 20 residues. The junction had 10 bases not matched to a gene; V was cut back by 0 bases and J by 0 bases. The germline V gene has CDR1 SGHNT and CDR2 YYREEE (reference sequence). The data were produced by immunoSEQ multiplex PCR, yet TCRdb's version contains in-frame clones alone and is incomplete. The table lists some 390,000 clones, over 75% of them singletons.

This chain connects TRBV5-4 to TRBJ2-2; 11 bases agree with TRBD2. The sequencing here drew on peripheral blood, taken in a trial of Ad26.COV2.S vaccine versus placebo. This TCR derives from a person between 18 and 65 years old who received the Ad26.COV2.S COVID-19 vaccine or a placebo. The CDR3 sequence: CASSLAFSGREITNTGELFF. The DNA of the CDR3 is TGTGCCAGCAGCTTGGCCTTTAGCGGGAGGGAAATCACGAACACCGGGGAGCTGTTTTTT.